This T cell receptor (beta chain) was found in a study of beta chain features in type 1 diabetes. Overall study results and limits: The study found fewer insertions and more deletions at VDJ junctions in type 1 diabetes patients.

The CDR3 loop spans 14 amino acids. Per germline, CDR1 MNHEY and CDR2 SVGAGI. J lost 4 bases, V lost 5 bases, and 6 bases had no gene match. In this sample, this clone turned up a few times. Its antigen is not identified. All of the isolated RNA was reverse transcribed, so expressed TCRB transcripts were sequenced. Libraries were prepared by immunoSEQ multiplex PCR; TCRdb keeps only in-frame clonotypes and omits some of them. The sample shows hundreds of thousands of clones, less than 20% of them seen only once. In all sorted populations, purity surpassed 95%. The rearrangement uses TRBV6-5 and TRBJ1-1, with 8 bases aligning to TRBD1. The sequenced material came from naive CD4+ T cells from blood. The sequence derives from a man aged 18 to 29 in good health. DNA of the CDR3: TGTGCCAGCAGTCTTCAGGGGGCGCCCACTGAAGCTTTCTTT. Its protein product is CASSLQGAPTEAFF.